In this sample, the clone carrying this T cell receptor beta chain turned up once. The antigen remains unidentified. This sample was included in a study of a mutant IDH1 vaccine in newly diagnosed glioma. As for the study in general: Patients got radiotherapy, temozolomide, or both beforehand, and most got both. Study-wide results and limits: With respect to changes in top peripheral T cell clonotypes, pseudoprogression seemed unrelated.

As for time point: baseline, week 1 (first vaccination visit). Treatment defined: pre-vaccination baseline after standard-of-care therapy. Germline V gene lookup returns CDR1 SNHLY and CDR2 FYNNEI. The CDR3 covers 14 residues. V was shortened by 6 bases and J by 5 bases, with 15 bases between the two germline ends. Profiling relied on immunoSEQ multiplex PCR, and the TCRdb table lists in-frame clones only, not all of them. Here the sample spans around 33,000 clones, 65% to 80% being singletons. V usage is TRBV2 and J usage is TRBJ2-3, with D perhaps assigned TRBD1 or TRBD2 (5 bases each). Sequenced here: peripheral blood mononuclear cells (PBMCs), sampled from a glioma patient treated with radiotherapy, temozolomide or both. This clonotype was obtained from a man between 50 and 59 years old with glioma. Some clones in this sample may be carry-over from other donors' samples. The CDR3 loop is CASSPVGVGDTQYF. The CDR3 region has the DNA TGTGCCAGCAGCCCGGTGGGGGTTGGAGATACGCAGTATTTT. Looking up the rest from reference TRBV2 and TRBJ2-3 gives the full variable domain: EPEVTQTPSHQVTQMGQEVILRCVPISNHLYFYWYRQILGQKVEFLVSFYNNEISEKSEIFDDQFSVERPDGSNFTLKIRSTKLEDSAMYFCASSPVGVGDTQYFGPGTRLTVL.